The rows below give T cell receptor beta chains drawn from one sample of a study of T cell repertoires in cytomegalovirus infection. TCRdb re-derived calls from the reads in MiXCR, one entry per CDR3 protein. The sample comprises 68,000 or so distinct CDR3 sequences, approximately 24% of which are singletons, and 60% to 80% rests with the top ten. Their target antigens are unknown. What was sequenced was PBMCs, sequenced either directly or after in vitro stimulation (not recorded which). Source of these receptors: a human donor in good health (CMV status not recorded). Some clones in this sample may be carry-over from other donors' samples. Each CDR3 is given with its conserved first and last residue. D genes are given only for firm matches. The listing skips clone size in some rows; elsewhere it reads once, few, many or a size class.

size: few; V: TRBV7-9; D: TRBD1; J: TRBJ1-1; CDR3: CASRGTGEAFF; DNA: TGTGCCAGCAGGGGGACAGGCGAAGCTTTCTTT
size: many; V: TRBV12-3/TRBV12-4; D: -; J: TRBJ1-1; CDR3: CASSLQGTEAFF; DNA: TGTGCCAGCAGTCTGCAGGGGACTGAAGCTTTCTTT
size: -; V: TRBV12-3/TRBV12-4; D: -; J: TRBJ2-5; CDR3: CASSPGMRETQYF; DNA: TGTGCCAGCAGCCCAGGGATGCGGGAGACCCAGTACTTC
size: -; V: TRBV20-1; D: -; J: TRBJ2-7; CDR3: CSASGDVGYEQYF; DNA: TGCAGTGCCTCAGGGGACGTCGGGTACGAGCAGTACTTC
size: many; V: TRBV7-6; D: -; J: TRBJ2-3; CDR3: CASSLEIAIGTDTQYF; DNA: TGTGCCAGCAGCTTAGAGATAGCGATTGGGACAGATACGCAGTATTTT
size: few; V: TRBV7-6; D: -; J: TRBJ1-5; CDR3: CASSLGGASNQPQHF; DNA: TGTGCCAGCAGCTTAGGGGGGGCAAGCAATCAGCCCCAGCATTTT
size: few; V: TRBV7-3; D: TRBD2; J: TRBJ2-1; CDR3: CASSLTPTSGRAIEQFF; DNA: TGTGCCAGCAGCTTAACCCCCACTAGCGGGAGGGCCATTGAGCAGTTCTTC
size: -; V: TRBV19; D: TRBD1; J: TRBJ1-5; CDR3: CASSIQSSGTGKQRGNQPQHF; DNA: TGTGCCAGTAGTATACAATCTTCCGGGACAGGGAAGCAAAGGGGCAATCAGCCCCAGCATTTT
size: few; V: TRBV15; D: -; J: TRBJ1-1; CDR3: CATSREEGAEAFF; DNA: TGTGCCACCAGCAGGGAGGAGGGTGCTGAAGCTTTCTTT
size: -; V: TRBV9; D: -; J: TRBJ2-3; CDR3: CASSGDGLELDTQYF; DNA: TGTGCCAGCAGCGGAGACGGACTCGAATTAGATACGCAGTATTTT
size: many; V: TRBV10-3; D: TRBD1; J: TRBJ1-1; CDR3: CAISDRAGGAGTEAFF; DNA: TGTGCCATCAGTGACCGGGCAGGGGGCGCCGGCACTGAAGCTTTCTTT
size: few; V: TRBV5-1; D: -; J: TRBJ1-2; CDR3: CASSNLVQATGYTF; DNA: TGCGCCAGCAGCAACCTAGTCCAGGCGACTGGCTACACCTTC
size: -; V: TRBV18; D: -; J: TRBJ1-1; CDR3: CASSILGYTEAFF; DNA: TGTGCCAGCTCAATATTAGGGTACACTGAAGCTTTCTTT
size: -; V: TRBV7-2; D: -; J: TRBJ2-3; CDR3: CASSWTTDTQYF; DNA: TGTGCCAGCAGCTGGACCACAGATACGCAGTATTTT
size: many; V: TRBV6-2/TRBV6-3; D: -; J: TRBJ2-1; CDR3: CASSYDYRFYNEQFF; DNA: TGTGCCAGCAGTTATGACTACCGTTTCTACAATGAGCAGTTCTTC
size: -; V: TRBV15; D: -; J: TRBJ1-5; CDR3: CATSRVIRGDQPQHF; DNA: TGTGCCACCAGCAGAGTAATAAGGGGAGATCAGCCCCAGCATTTT
size: -; V: TRBV6-1; D: -; J: TRBJ2-5; CDR3: CASSGRGSAETQYF; DNA: TGTGCCAGCAGTGGTCGGGGTAGTGCGGAGACCCAGTACTTC
size: few; V: TRBV9; D: TRBD2; J: TRBJ2-1; CDR3: CASSVTSGSSYNEQFF; DNA: TGTGCCAGCAGCGTAACTAGCGGGAGCTCCTACAATGAGCAGTTCTTC
size: few; V: TRBV4-1; D: TRBD2; J: TRBJ2-1; CDR3: CASSQRFSAGGPEQFF; DNA: TGCGCCAGCAGCCAACGTTTCTCCGCGGGAGGGCCTGAGCAGTTCTTC
size: few; V: TRBV7-2; D: -; J: TRBJ2-3; CDR3: CASSLDLWDTQYF; DNA: TGTGCCAGCAGCTTAGACTTGTGGGATACGCAGTATTTT
size: -; V: TRBV6-5; D: -; J: TRBJ2-4; CDR3: CASSYGPTVAKNIQYF; DNA: TGTGCCAGCAGTTACGGTCCCACAGTAGCCAAAAACATTCAGTACTTC
size: -; V: TRBV19; D: TRBD1; J: TRBJ1-2; CDR3: CASSNQGAYGYTF; DNA: TGTGCCAGTAGTAATCAGGGGGCTTATGGCTACACCTTC
size: -; V: TRBV20-1; D: -; J: TRBJ2-3; CDR3: CSAPMDTQYF; DNA: TGCAGCGCGCCCATGGATACGCAGTATTTT
size: -; V: TRBV12-3/TRBV12-4; D: -; J: TRBJ2-7; CDR3: CASSSVYEQYF; DNA: TGTGCCAGCTCTAGCGTATACGAGCAGTACTTC
size: many; V: TRBV7-8; D: -; J: TRBJ1-1; CDR3: CASSLAGRNTEAFF; DNA: TGTGCCAGCAGCTTAGCGGGCCGAAACACTGAAGCTTTCTTT
size: -; V: TRBV12-3/TRBV12-4; D: -; J: TRBJ1-1; CDR3: CASGSSADTEAFF; DNA: TGTGCCAGCGGTTCATCGGCGGACACTGAAGCTTTCTTT
size: many; V: TRBV7-7; D: -; J: TRBJ1-5; CDR3: CASSLRTLNSNQPQHF; DNA: TGTGCCAGCAGCTTACGGACACTCAATAGCAATCAGCCCCAGCATTTT
size: many; V: TRBV7-8; D: TRBD2; J: TRBJ2-5; CDR3: CASAGVTQETQYF; DNA: TGTGCCAGCGCGGGAGTTACCCAAGAGACCCAGTACTTC
size: few; V: TRBV6-1; D: -; J: TRBJ2-7; CDR3: CASTKDYSSSYEQYF; DNA: TGTGCCAGCACTAAGGACTACTCGAGCTCCTACGAGCAGTACTTC
size: many; V: TRBV7-8; D: -; J: TRBJ1-1; CDR3: CASSFRSNTEAFF; DNA: TGTGCCAGCAGCTTTCGATCGAACACTGAAGCTTTCTTT
size: few; V: TRBV20-1; D: -; J: TRBJ1-6; CDR3: CSGWDGKHSPLHF; DNA: TGCAGTGGCTGGGACGGAAAGCATTCACCCCTCCACTTT
size: few; V: TRBV14; D: -; J: TRBJ1-1; CDR3: CASSHWGWGENTEAFF; DNA: TGTGCCAGCAGCCACTGGGGATGGGGGGAGAACACTGAAGCTTTCTTT
size: -; V: TRBV19; D: TRBD2; J: TRBJ2-1; CDR3: CASRGLAGVVNEQFF; DNA: TGTGCCAGTAGGGGGCTAGCGGGAGTCGTCAATGAGCAGTTCTTC
size: few; V: TRBV29-1; D: TRBD2; J: TRBJ2-5; CDR3: CSAKQKSTKTSEVYQETQYF; DNA: TGCAGCGCCAAACAAAAGTCGACAAAAACTAGCGAAGTCTACCAAGAGACCCAGTACTTC
size: few; V: TRBV6-8; D: -; J: TRBJ1-4; CDR3: CASNSWATNEKLFF; DNA: TGTGCCAGCAATTCGTGGGCAACTAATGAAAAACTGTTTTTT
size: few; V: TRBV6-1; D: -; J: TRBJ1-1; CDR3: CASSAGDHFGAFF; DNA: TGTGCCAGCAGTGCCGGGGACCACTTTGGAGCTTTCTTT
size: many; V: TRBV7-2; D: TRBD1; J: TRBJ2-6; CDR3: CASSSTGGAGANVLTF; DNA: TGTGCCAGCAGCTCAACAGGGGGCGCTGGGGCCAACGTCCTGACTTTC
size: few; V: TRBV25-1; D: TRBD2; J: TRBJ2-1; CDR3: CASAYSGRLHNEQFF; DNA: TGTGCCAGCGCCTATAGCGGGAGGCTCCACAATGAGCAGTTCTTC
size: few; V: TRBV12-3/TRBV12-4; D: -; J: TRBJ2-4; CDR3: CASSQTWEWVKNIQYF; DNA: TGTGCCAGCAGCCAAACATGGGAGTGGGTCAAAAACATTCAGTACTTC
size: few; V: TRBV4-1; D: -; J: TRBJ2-3; CDR3: CASSQSGLIRYF; DNA: TGCGCCAGCAGCCAAAGCGGCCTGATCCGGTATTTT
size: many; V: TRBV7-2; D: TRBD1; J: TRBJ2-2; CDR3: CASSLDTSGGNTGELFF; DNA: TGTGCCAGCAGCTTAGACACTTCAGGGGGGAACACCGGGGAGCTGTTTTTT
size: -; V: TRBV28; D: -; J: TRBJ2-7; CDR3: CATHRTASYEQYF; DNA: TGTGCCACTCATCGTACGGCCTCCTACGAGCAGTACTTC
size: few; V: TRBV2; D: TRBD1; J: TRBJ1-4; CDR3: CASSYRDRGLDEKLFF; DNA: TGTGCCAGCAGTTACCGGGACAGGGGACTGGATGAAAAACTGTTTTTT
size: -; V: TRBV10-3; D: -; J: TRBJ1-4; CDR3: CAISSGEKLFF; DNA: TGTGCCATCAGTTCCGGTGAAAAACTGTTTTTT
size: once; V: TRBV5-4; D: TRBD2; J: TRBJ2-7; CDR3: CASSLGVAGGSYEQYF; DNA: TGTGCCAGCAGCTTGGGGGTAGCGGGAGGTAGCTACGAGCAGTACTTC
size: -; V: TRBV19; D: -; J: TRBJ2-3; CDR3: CASSTQARGDTQYF; DNA: TGTGCCAGTAGTACCCAAGCCAGAGGAGATACGCAGTATTTT